Below are 18 T cell receptor beta chains sequenced from a single sample in a study of patients and donors after allogeneic stem cell transplantation. TCRdb fed the RT-PCR reads into MiXCR, producing one record per CDR3 protein. The table includes hundreds of thousands of distinct CDR3 sequences, around 15% detected once. The specimen was blood, either unsorted or a sorted T cell fraction (not recorded which). These TCRs come from a human donor who was either an allogeneic HSCT recipient or a stem cell or donor lymphocyte infusion donor (not recorded which). It is not recorded whose cells these are; they may come from a transplant donor.

This clonotype was seen a handful of times. The gene calls are TRBV7-9 and TRBJ2-7, with 8 bases that match TRBD2. Trimming at V came to 3 bases and at J to 5 bases, leaving 3 bases not matched to a gene. From germline, CDR1 is SEHNR and CDR2 FQNEAQ (reference sequence). CDR3 size: 13 residues. In DNA, the CDR3 is TGTGCCAGCAGCTTGGGACTAGTAGACGAGCAGTACTTC. It specifies CASSLGLVDEQYF.

This clonotype came up a few times. The V gene is TRBV5-6, the J gene TRBJ2-3; TRBD2 aligns across 9 bases. Looked up from germline, CDR1 is SGHDT and CDR2 is YYEEEE. V shed 4 bases and J 2 bases; nucleotides not matched to a gene: 8. The CDR3 length is 16 residues. The CDR3 DNA is TGTGCCAGCAGCCTGGGACTAGCAGACATCACAGATACGCAGTATTTT. Its translation: CASSLGLADITDTQYF.

This clonotype has just a few counts. This chain connects TRBV12-3 or TRBV12-4 to TRBJ2-3; 13 nucleotides match TRBD2. The V gene end was trimmed by 6 bases and the J gene end by 7 bases; junction bases not matched to a gene: 4. The CDR3 is made up of 14 amino acids. Here the CDR3 DNA reads TGTGCCAGCAGCGGACTAGCGGGGGATTATACGCAGTATTTT. Encoded protein: CASSGLAGDYTQYF.

This clonotype has just a few counts. V and J are TRBV25-1 and TRBJ2-7; D is perhaps TRBD1 (5 bases). Germline V gives CDR1 MGHDK, CDR2 SYGVNS. The CDR3 totals 13 residues. V was shortened by 1 base and J by 3 bases, with 7 bases between the two germline ends. The CDR3 sequence is CASSELQGYEQYF. As DNA, the CDR3 is TGTGCCAGCAGTGAATTGCAGGGCTACGAGCAGTACTTC.

This clonotype was seen a handful of times. The chain has TRBV4-1 and TRBJ2-3, with 12 bases lining up with TRBD2. The CDR3 covers 15 residues. Looked up from germline, CDR1 is MGHRA and CDR2 is YSYEKL. J was trimmed by 7 bases and V by 6 bases; bases with no gene match: 8. Written as DNA, the CDR3 is TGCGCCAGCAGACGCCTAGCGGGAGGGCGATATACGCAGTATTTT. Translation: CASRRLAGGRYTQYF.

The V gene is TRBV20-1, the J gene TRBJ1-3; the D is unclear. Trimming removed 2 bases from V and 7 bases from J, with 12 bases in between. This CDR3 has 13 residues. Looked up from germline, CDR1 is DFQATT and CDR2 is SNEGSKA (reference sequence). The chain's CDR3 is CSARRTGMNTIYF. CDR3 nucleotide sequence: TGCAGTGCTAGACGGACGGGGATGAACACCATATATTTT.

The chain joins TRBV7-2 to TRBJ2-1; D possibly corresponds to TRBD1 (6 bases). Deletions cut 6 bases from V and 8 bases from J, with 17 bases between. This CDR3 is 14 amino acids long. In germline, CDR1 is SGHTA, CDR2 FQGNSA. CDR3 sequence: CASRGHLLTYEQFF. DNA for the CDR3: TGTGCCAGCAGGGGACACCTTTTGACCTATGAGCAGTTCTTC.

This clonotype came up a few times. This sequence joins TRBV10-3 and TRBJ1-1; 9 nucleotides line up with TRBD1. The CDR3 is 15 residues long. Germline V CDR1 and CDR2: ENHRY, SYGVKD. Losses at the gene ends were 10 bases for V and 1 base for J; bases not matched to a gene: 10. The CDR3 protein is CATIGQGKENTEAFF. DNA for the CDR3: TGTGCCACCATAGGACAGGGGAAGGAGAACACTGAAGCTTTCTTT.

The gene calls are TRBV12-3 or TRBV12-4 and TRBJ2-6; D possibly uses TRBD1 or TRBD2 (5 bases each). The CDR3 runs to 17 residues. Trimming removed 3 bases from V and 1 base from J, with 13 bases in between. CDR3 in amino acids: CASSLGVSSSGANVLTF. The CDR3 region has the DNA TGTGCCAGCAGTTTGGGGGTATCCTCATCTGGGGCCAACGTCCTGACTTTC.

DNA for the CDR3: TGTGCCAGCAGTGACAAAGGAAACTATGGCTACACCTTC. Protein: CASSDKGNYGYTF. The V and J genes are TRBV2 and TRBJ1-2, with no clear D. Germline CDR1 is SNHLY and CDR2 is FYNNEI. The V end was cut by 3 bases, the J end by 2 bases, with 7 bases between. There are 13 residues in the CDR3. The full variable domain, rest sourced from reference TRBV2 and TRBJ1-2, is EPEVTQTPSHQVTQMGQEVILRCVPISNHLYFYWYRQILGQKVEFLVSFYNNEISEKSEIFDDQFSVERPDGSNFTLKIRSTKLEDSAMYFCASSDKGNYGYTFGSGTRLTVV.

The chain's CDR3 is CASSLRTGETVNTEAFF. CDR3 nucleotides: TGTGCCAGCAGCTTAAGGACGGGGGAGACAGTGAACACTGAAGCTTTCTTT. The chain uses TRBV7-2 and TRBJ1-1; TRBD1 is a possible D gene (5 bases). This CDR3 region has 17 residues. Germline-derived CDR1 and CDR2 are SGHTA and FQGNSA. V shed 2 bases and J shed 0 bases, with 16 bases lying between them.

The chain joins TRBV7-8 to TRBJ2-5; no definite D call. CDR3 length: 15 residues. CDR1 SGHVS and CDR2 FQNEAQ come from the germline V gene. V lost 1 base, J lost 2 bases, and 11 bases lay in between. As DNA, the CDR3 is TGTGCCAGCAGCTTAGTTCTCGGAGCACAAGAGACCCAGTACTTC. Translating gives CASSLVLGAQETQYF.

This clonotype was picked up a small number of times. The gene calls are TRBV29-1 and TRBJ1-2, with D possibly being TRBD1 (6 bases). Looked up from germline, CDR1 is SQVTM and CDR2 is ANQGSEA. Trimming took off 2 bases at V and 6 bases at J, with 7 bases between the two ends. This CDR3 comprises 11 residues. CDR3 in amino acids: CSVEQGNGYTF. Written as DNA, the CDR3 is TGCAGCGTTGAACAGGGGAATGGCTACACCTTC.

This clonotype was seen a few times. The DNA of the CDR3 is TGTGCCAGCAGTAAAGGGACAGGGTCAAATTCACCCCTCCACTTT. Its translation: CASSKGTGSNSPLHF. The chain combines TRBV2 with TRBJ1-6; 9 bases line up with TRBD1. This CDR3 contains 15 residues. With 5 bases clipped from V and 7 bases from J, the junction kept 6 bases outside the gene matches. CDR1 and CDR2 from the germline V gene are SNHLY and FYNNEI.

This clonotype showed up just a few times. The genes are TRBV3-1 and TRBJ2-7, with D unclear. V gave up 0 bases and J gave up 2 bases, with 5 bases separating them. The CDR3 sequence is 13 residues long. Per germline, CDR1 LGHDT and CDR2 YNNKEL (reference sequence). CDR3 sequence: CASSQEFTYEQYF. In nucleotides, the CDR3 is TGTGCCAGCAGCCAAGAGTTCACCTACGAGCAGTACTTC.

This clonotype was counted between two and nine times. This chain uses TRBV6-1 with TRBJ2-7, with 10 positions matching TRBD2. The CDR3 consists of 15 residues. Germline CDR1 MNHNS, CDR2 SASEGT. The J segment lost 5 bases and the V segment lost 1 base, leaving 5 bases of the junction unmatched. CDR3 nucleotides: TGTGCCAGCAGTGAAGGAACTAGCGGGAACAACGAGCAGTACTTC. Residues: CASSEGTSGNNEQYF.

This chain links TRBV7-9 with TRBJ2-7; TRBD1 agrees at 8 bases. Germline CDR1 SEHNR, CDR2 FQNEAQ (reference sequence). With 1 base clipped from V and 0 bases from J, the junction kept 5 bases outside the gene matches. The CDR3 has 16 residues. CDR3 DNA: TGTGCCAGCAGCTTAGGCACAGGGGGAAGCTCCTACGAGCAGTACTTC. It specifies CASSLGTGGSSYEQYF.

This clonotype was observed a handful of times. The V call is TRBV7-2, the J call TRBJ2-2, with unresolved D. In germline, CDR1 is SGHTA, CDR2 FQGNSA. The CDR3 length is 14 residues. V shed 0 bases and J shed 10 bases, with 12 bases lying between them. The DNA for the CDR3 is TGTGCCAGCAGCTTAGCTTTTCTAAGGTCGGAGCTGTTTTTT. Amino acid sequence: CASSLAFLRSELFF.